The 21 T cell receptor beta chains below all came from one sample that was sequenced in a study of CD8+CD57+ T cells in acquired aplastic anemia. Genomic DNA provided the template from which TCR beta VDJ and CDR3 profiles were obtained. TCRdb independently ran MiXCR on the reads; one entry per CDR3 protein. The top ten clones hold 1.1% of a sample with about 220,000 distinct CDR3 sequences, about a third of them seen once. Sequencing was done on a sample of sorted CD4+, CD8+, or CD8+CD57+ T cells (not recorded which) from PBMCs. The receptors were sampled from a human donor in good health, serving as a control.

This chain uses TRBV27 with TRBJ2-7, with TRBD2 matching over 9 bases. Germline CDR1 reads MNHEY; CDR2 reads SMNVEV (reference sequence). The CDR3 covers 15 residues. V lost 5 bases, J lost 3 bases, and 8 bases stayed unmatched. CDR3 sequence reads: CASSPGTSSYYEQYF. Written as DNA, the CDR3 is TGTGCCAGCAGTCCCGGGACTAGCAGCTACTACGAGCAGTACTTC.

On this clonotype itself: Just one base apart from a much larger clone, this may be a read error. This chain links TRBV12-3 or TRBV12-4 with TRBJ2-5, with 10 bases that match TRBD1. This CDR3 is built from 15 residues. V was pared by 1 base and J by 9 bases, with 8 bases of the junction left unmatched. The chain's CDR3 is CASSLGGQGGMAQYF. The CDR3 DNA reads as TGTGCCAGCAGTTTAGGAGGACAGGGGGGAATGGCCCAGTACTTC.

The chain is built from TRBV19 and TRBJ1-3; D is perhaps TRBD1 (6 bases). The CDR3 totals 14 residues. The germline V gene has CDR1 LNHDA and CDR2 SQIVND (reference sequence). The V end was cut by 6 bases, the J end by 3 bases, with 12 bases between. The CDR3 is CASRDRTIGNTIYF. CDR3 DNA sequence: TGTGCCAGTAGGGACAGAACAATTGGAAACACCATATATTTT.

The table lists this clonotype with a count of one. A much larger clone sits a single nucleotide away, making a read error possible. The chain employs TRBV6-1 and TRBJ2-3; 9 nucleotides agree with TRBD2. This CDR3 spans 16 amino acids. Germline values: CDR1 MNHNS, CDR2 SASEGT. The CDR3 loop is CASSKARLAGTDTQYF. CDR3 DNA sequence: TGTGCCAGCAGTAAAGCGAGACTAGCGGGCACAGATACGCAGTATTTT.

This chain joins TRBV29-1 and TRBJ1-1; the match to TRBD1 covers 7 bases. V was pared by 7 bases and J by 0 bases, with 2 bases of the junction left unmatched. The CDR3 totals 12 residues. Germline-derived CDR1 and CDR2 are SQVTM and ANQGSEA. For the CDR3, the DNA is TGCAGCGCCGGACAGGTGAACACTGAAGCTTTCTTT. This codes for CSAGQVNTEAFF.

This clonotype appeared many times. This rearrangement joins TRBV6-1 to TRBJ1-6, with a tentative D call TRBD1 (5 bases). The CDR3 spans 14 residues. Germline V gives CDR1 MNHNS, CDR2 SASEGT. Trimming removed 7 bases at V and 9 bases at J, with 16 bases between. CDR3 coding DNA: TGTGCCAGCACTTCAACCCTCAGGGTTTCACCCCTCCACTTT. Its translation: CASTSTLRVSPLHF.

The sample holds one count of this clonotype. No conserved phenylalanine or tryptophan ends this CDR3, so it is likely a read error. The gene calls are TRBV12-3 or TRBV12-4 and TRBJ2-4, with D possibly being TRBD1 (6 bases). V gave up 6 bases and J gave up 6 bases, with 12 bases separating them. This CDR3 region has 13 residues. The CDR3 here is CASSSGHLNIQYL. CDR3 sequence (DNA): TGTGCCAGCAGCTCGGGACACCTAAACATTCAGTACCTC.

A few counts support this clonotype. The chain links TRBV29-1 to TRBJ2-7; D may be TRBD1 (6 bases). This CDR3 is 12 amino acids long. The V gene lost 4 bases and the J gene lost 5 bases, with 12 bases spanning the gap. The germline gives CDR1 SQVTM, CDR2 ANQGSEA. The CDR3 bases are TGCAGCGTTGCAGGGGCAACGAACGAGCAGTACTTC. Protein sequence: CSVAGATNEQYF.

This clonotype was seen more than once but under ten times. This may come from a read error, since a much larger clone is one base off. CDR3 residues: CAIRSGGSCNEQFF. CDR3 coding DNA: TGTGCCATCCGATCGGGGGGCTCCTGCAATGAGCAGTTCTTC. The V gene is TRBV10-3, the J gene TRBJ2-1; weak D call: TRBD2 (7 bases). The germline CDR1 and CDR2 sequences are ENHRY and SYGVKD. This CDR3 is 14 amino acids long.

This clonotype showed up many times. The chain carries TRBV2 and TRBJ2-4, with a tentative D call TRBD1 (5 bases). Trimming left V 6 bases short and J 6 bases short, with 15 bases between. The CDR3 sequence is 14 residues long. Germline CDR1 SNHLY, CDR2 FYNNEI. CDR3 nucleotides: TGTGCCAGCAGCGCACAGAGGCAGGGAAACATTCAGTACTTC. Translation: CASSAQRQGNIQYF.

As to this clonotype: A read error may produce the germline difference seen at one junction end. J is TRBJ2-6 and V is TRBV5-5, with D unclear. The CDR3 totals 14 residues. Per germline, CDR1 SGHKS and CDR2 YYEKEE (reference sequence). CDR3 sequence: CASSQHSGTNVLTF. The CDR3 nucleotides are TGTGCCAGCAGCCAGCACTCTGGGACCAACGTCCTGACTTTC.

For this clonotype: This may be a read error, as it is one base from a much larger clone. The chain links TRBV2 to TRBJ2-1; the D gene is possibly TRBD1 (5 bases). V lost 6 bases to trimming and J lost 2 bases, with 14 bases between them. Germline V gene lookup returns CDR1 SNHLY and CDR2 FYNNEI. CDR3 length: 15 residues. CDR3 region: CASSLVQGAYNEQFF. The CDR3, as DNA: TGTGCCAGCAGCTTAGTCCAGGGTGCCTACAATGAGCAGTTCTTC.

A word on this clonotype: A much larger clone sits a single nucleotide away, making a read error possible. The chain combines TRBV5-1 with TRBJ2-5; the D gene could be TRBD1 or TRBD2 (5 bases each). The CDR3 extends over 14 amino acids. The germline V gene has CDR1 SGHRS and CDR2 YFSETQ. The germline V and J ends were trimmed by 0 bases and 4 bases, with 10 bases remaining between them. The CDR3 loop reads CASSLGGVRETQYF. The CDR3 nucleotides are TGCGCCAGCAGCTTGGGAGGGGTACGAGAGACCCAGTACTTC. The whole variable domain, filled in from reference TRBV5-1 and TRBJ2-5, reads KAGVTQTPRYLIKTRGQQVTLSCSPISGHRSVSWYQQTPGQGLQFLFEYFSETQRNKGNFPGRFSGRQFSNSRSEMNVSTLELGDSALYLCASSLGGVRETQYFGPGTRLLVL.

This clonotype was counted at least ten times. The V call is TRBV10-3, the J call TRBJ2-7; 11 positions match TRBD2. The CDR3 covers 16 residues. J lost 4 bases, V lost 0 bases, and 5 bases had no gene match. Germline V lookup: CDR1 ENHRY, CDR2 SYGVKD. The CDR3 region is CAISESLGTSGYEQYF. The CDR3 nucleotides read TGTGCCATCAGTGAGTCGCTTGGGACTAGCGGTTACGAGCAGTACTTC.

This clonotype showed up just once. Since a much larger clone is just one base distant, this may be a read error. This chain links TRBV7-3 with TRBJ2-7, with 8 bases that match TRBD1. Germline V gives CDR1 SGHTA, CDR2 FQGTGA. The CDR3 runs 15 residues. Written as DNA, the CDR3 is TGTACCAGCAGCTTAGGTATTCAGGGGGCGCGGGAGCAGTACTTC. This codes for CTSSLGIQGAREQYF. Drawing the rest from reference TRBV7-3 and TRBJ2-7, the complete variable domain is GAGVSQTPSNKVTEKGKYVELRCDPISGHTALYWYRQSLGQGPEFLIYFQGTGAADDSGLPNDRFFAVRPEGSVSTLKIQRTERGDSAVYLCTSSLGIQGAREQYFGPGTRLTVT.

This sequence joins TRBV2 and TRBJ2-3; no firm D call. Germline-derived CDR1 and CDR2 are SNHLY and FYNNEI. Trimming took 4 bases from V and 10 from J, leaving 9 bases between them. This CDR3 region has 11 residues. Here the CDR3 DNA reads TGTGCCAGCAGTGGACACACTGCGCAGTATTTT. Protein product: CASSGHTAQYF.

This clonotype has at least ten counts. CDR3 nucleotides: TGTGCCAGTAGTTCCGGCAATTCTAACTATGGCTACACCTTC. It yields the protein CASSSGNSNYGYTF. V usage is TRBV19 and J usage is TRBJ1-2; D not certain. CDR1 LNHDA and CDR2 SQIVND come from the germline V gene (reference sequence). This CDR3 spans 14 amino acids. Trimming took off 5 bases at V and 0 bases at J, with 10 bases between the two ends.

This clonotype was seen repeatedly, ten times or more. The rearrangement uses TRBV19 and TRBJ2-7; TRBD2 might be the D (5 bases). Germline V gene lookup returns CDR1 LNHDA and CDR2 SQIVND (reference sequence). With 6 bases removed from V and 4 bases from J, the gap between germline ends came to 10 bases. The CDR3 is made up of 12 amino acids. The CDR3 region has the DNA TGTGCCAGTAGGAAGGTAGCGTACGAGCAGTACTTC. Translated: CASRKVAYEQYF.

Many counts were recorded for this clonotype. This sequence joins TRBV20-1 and TRBJ1-2; 9 bases align to TRBD1. Unmatched junction bases numbered 4, after V lost 2 bases and J lost 6 bases. Germline CDR1 is DFQATT and CDR2 is SNEGSKA (reference sequence). The CDR3 is 13 amino acids. The CDR3 bases are TGCAGTGCTAGAACAGGGGGCTTTGATGGCTACACCTTC. Translating gives CSARTGGFDGYTF.

Ten or more counts support this clonotype. J is TRBJ2-1 and V is TRBV20-1; 8 bases line up with TRBD2. The junction had 10 bases not matched to a gene; V was cut back by 2 bases and J by 4 bases. This CDR3 region has 16 residues. Germline CDR1 DFQATT, CDR2 SNEGSKA (reference sequence). Here the CDR3 DNA reads TGCAGTGCTAGAACCCAAGCGGGGGCCTTGTACAATGAGCAGTTCTTC. Residues: CSARTQAGALYNEQFF.

The chain recombines TRBV9 with TRBJ1-2; D perhaps matches TRBD1 (5 bases). Between the trimmed V and J ends, which lost 0 bases and 7 bases, there was a span of 13 bases. The CDR3 has 14 residues. CDR1 is SGDLS and CDR2 is YYNGEE in the germline V gene. The chain's CDR3 is CASSVDSGYGGYTF. CDR3 coding DNA: TGTGCCAGCAGCGTAGATTCAGGGTACGGTGGCTACACCTTC.